Presented here are 8 T cell receptor beta chains from one specimen sequenced in a study of OX40 agonist ivuxolimab in advanced cancers. The data were produced by immunoSEQ multiplex PCR, yet TCRdb's version contains in-frame clones alone and is incomplete. Among tens of thousands of clones listed, approximately 90% were seen once. Specimen: CD4+ or CD8+ T cells sorted from blood, collected in a trial of the OX40 agonist ivuxolimab. These TCRs come from an adult with an advanced solid tumor such as melanoma, head and neck, liver or kidney cancer.

The genes are TRBV11-3 and TRBJ2-5; the D is unclear. The last part of the DNA fits TRBJ2-7 better; the J call may be wrong. Germline CDR1 SGHNT, CDR2 YENEEA. This CDR3 is 13 amino acids long. CDR3 region: CASSLMNSYEQYF. CDR3 DNA sequence: TGTGCCAGCAGCTTAATGAACTCCTACGAGCAGTACTTC.

V and J are TRBV28 and TRBJ1-1, with a possible D match to TRBD1 (6 bases). V lost 6 bases and J 2 bases, leaving 13 bases between the germline ends. The length of the CDR3 is 14 residues. The V gene's germline CDR1 is MDHEN and CDR2 SYDVKM. The CDR3 nucleotides read TGTGCCAGCAGACCCCCGGGGGGCAACACTGAAGCTTTCTTT. The encoded protein is CASRPPGGNTEAFF.

In this sample, this clone turned up once. The gene calls are TRBV30 and TRBJ2-2; D is unresolved. There are 13 residues in the CDR3. From germline, CDR1 is GTSNPN and CDR2 SVGIG (reference sequence). Trimming removed 3 bases from V and 7 bases from J, with 12 bases in between. DNA for the CDR3: TGTGCCTGGAGAATACTTAGTCACGGGGAGCTGTTTTTT. This codes for CAWRILSHGELFF.

The chain employs TRBV7-8 and TRBJ2-1; unclear D gene. Germline CDR1 SGHVS, CDR2 FQNEAQ. Trimming removed 0 bases at V and 8 bases at J, with 11 bases between. This CDR3 spans 14 amino acids. The chain's CDR3 is CASSLASGVHEQFF. CDR3 nucleotide sequence: TGTGCCAGCAGCTTAGCGTCTGGCGTCCATGAGCAGTTCTTC.

The V and J genes are TRBV28 and TRBJ2-3; 12 nucleotides align to TRBD2. This CDR3 region has 16 residues. V was clipped by 2 bases and J by 2 bases; unmatched bases: 2. Germline V gene sequence: CDR1 MDHEN, CDR2 SYDVKM. This CDR3 reads CASSLGLAGNTDTQYF. The CDR3 bases are TGTGCCAGCAGTTTAGGACTAGCGGGAAACACAGATACGCAGTATTTT.

This chain links TRBV19 with TRBJ2-3; maybe TRBD1 (5 bases). The germline gives CDR1 LNHDA, CDR2 SQIVND (reference sequence). The CDR3 has 14 residues. The ends were cut back, 4 bases at V and 0 bases at J, with 8 bases in the middle. The CDR3 DNA reads as TGTGCCAGTAGTACCAGGGCTAGCACAGATACGCAGTATTTT. It is translated as CASSTRASTDTQYF.

This clone appeared once. The V gene is TRBV6-6, the J gene TRBJ2-1, with 8 nucleotides matching TRBD2. Germline trimming cut 6 bases from V and 7 bases from J; bases unmatched to any gene: 11. The CDR3 contains 15 residues. The V gene's germline CDR1 is MNHNY and CDR2 SVGAGI (reference sequence). The CDR3 sequence: CASSLGRARGNEQFF. The CDR3 bases are TGTGCCAGCAGCCTCGGGAGGGCCCGGGGAAATGAGCAGTTCTTC.

V gene TRBV7-9 combines with J gene TRBJ1-2, with 7 bases that match TRBD1. The CDR3 loop spans 13 amino acids. V shed 6 bases, J shed 3 bases, and the junction held 4 bases outside the gene matches. The germline CDR1 and CDR2 sequences are SEHNR and FQNEAQ (reference sequence). The CDR3 DNA sequence: TGTGCCAGCAGTTCCGACAGGGACTATGGCTACACCTTC. It encodes CASSSDRDYGYTF.